This TCR beta chain was retrieved from a study of post-analysis software for immune sequencing data. Incorporated into the TCR beta cDNA libraries were unique molecular identifiers, which served to reduce PCR and sequencing biases. Each CDR3 protein gets one entry after TCRdb re-called the PCR reads with MiXCR. The sample has about 820,000 distinct CDR3 sequences, approximately 53% seen once. Study-level points and caveats: In patients, TRBV5-6, TRBV5-1 and TRBV20-1 belonged to roughly five TRBV segments found more frequently than in controls.

CDR1 is MNHNY and CDR2 is SVGAGI in the germline V gene (reference sequence). V gave up 7 bases and J gave up 4 bases; unmatched junction bases: 5. The CDR3 length is 14 residues. A word on this clonotype: Its cognate antigen is unknown.

This sequence joins TRBV6-6 and TRBJ2-1, with 9 bases matching TRBD2. The receptor's source is a girl between 5 and 17 years old with multiple sclerosis. The specimen sequenced was blood. In nucleotides, the CDR3 is TGTGCCAGCAAACCGACTAGCGGATACAATGAGCAGTTCTTC. This sequence encodes CASKPTSGYNEQFF.